This TCR beta chain was sequenced in a study of Ad26.COV2.S vaccination and SARS-CoV-2 variants. Points from the study as a whole: Breadth measured for non-spike TCRs was similar across vaccine and placebo recipients.

Sequencing used immunoSEQ multiplex PCR; TCRdb keeps in-frame clones, though not all of them. The table includes about 680,000 clones, 80% to 90% detected once. A note on this clone: No antigen is known for it. Other DNA sequences in this specimen translate into the identical CDR3.

The germline V gene has CDR1 LNHDA and CDR2 SQIVND (reference sequence). The CDR3 contains 14 residues. The V gene end was trimmed by 6 bases and the J gene end by 3 bases; junction bases not matched to a gene: 4. Treatment indicated: about 20 received Ad26.COV2.S at low or high dose, single or two shots; 5 received placebo; per-sample allocation not given. The study sampled participants on day 63 after the first vaccine or placebo injection. The starting material was peripheral blood, obtained in a trial of Ad26.COV2.S vaccine versus placebo. The receptor was derived from a person aged 18-60 years who received the Ad26.COV2.S COVID-19 vaccine or a placebo. The V and J genes are TRBV19 and TRBJ1-5, with 8 bases fitting TRBD1. Here the CDR3 DNA reads TGTGCCAGTAGCCTGACAGGGGACAATCAGCCCCAGCATTTT. It encodes CASSLTGDNQPQHF.